Below are 2 T cell receptor beta chains sequenced from a single sample in a study of regulatory T cells in long-lasting Graves disease. The TCR beta library used iRepertoire HTBI primers with Arm-PCR amplification of CDR3. TCRdb fed the multiplex PCR reads into MiXCR, producing one record per CDR3 protein. In the table there are about 430,000 distinct CDR3 sequences, 21% of which are singletons. Time point defined: persistent/refractory GD, antithyroid drugs over 5 years with positive TRAb. Making the TCR library involved RNA that had been extracted from PBMCs. Sequencing was performed on peripheral blood mononuclear cells (PBMCs), taken when the disease was refractory, from a patient treated with antithyroid drugs. These receptors were taken from a female donor with Graves disease.

This clonotype showed up many times. The chain is built from TRBV27 and TRBJ2-7; 8 bases align to TRBD1. The CDR3 loop spans 14 amino acids. Per germline, CDR1 MNHEY and CDR2 SMNVEV (reference sequence). The trim removed 4 bases at V and 1 base at J, leaving 3 bases unmatched. CDR3 nucleotide sequence: TGTGCCAGCAGTTACCGACAGGGGTCCTACGAGCAGTACTTC. Its protein product is CASSYRQGSYEQYF.

This clonotype was seen at least ten times. V and J are TRBV12-3 or TRBV12-4 and TRBJ2-7; 10 nucleotides agree with TRBD1. The CDR3 length is 14 residues. J gave up 2 bases and V 5 bases, and 3 bases lay outside the gene matches. The CDR3: CASSLGQGPYEQYF. The CDR3 region has the DNA TGTGCCAGCAGTCTGGGACAGGGGCCCTACGAGCAGTACTTC.